A selection of T cell receptor beta chains follows, all from one sample in a study of siplizumab effects on memory and regulatory T cells. Assay used: immunoSEQ multiplex PCR; TCRdb lists only in-frame clones, some missing. The table records some 97,000 clones, around 93% of them present only once. What was sequenced was non-Treg CD4+ T cells sorted from blood. These receptors originate from a human donor in good health. CDR3s leave out the opening cysteine and the closing phenylalanine or tryptophan. Fields, in order: V gene, clone size, J gene, D gene, CDR3 protein. D genes are given only for firm matches. Only some rows state a clone size, as once, few, many or a class for expanded clones.

TRBV11-3,-,TRBJ2-2,-,ASSLRGGNTGELF
TRBV2,-,TRBJ2-7,-,ASSPSGSSYEQY
TRBV18,-,TRBJ2-5,-,ASSTLRSPQETQY
TRBV9,-,TRBJ2-3,TRBD2,ASSPSGSILLDTQY
TRBV5-4,-,TRBJ2-7,TRBD1,ASSLGVPGQGQHEQY
TRBV7-9,-,TRBJ1-2,-,ASSQSGSGYGYT
TRBV5-1,-,TRBJ1-4,-,ASSPAHLGGGPANEKLF
TRBV19,-,TRBJ2-5,TRBD2,ASSALGTSITQY
TRBV19,-,TRBJ1-2,TRBD1,ASNPRTGHGYT
TRBV7-9,once,TRBJ2-7,TRBD2,ASSTGTSSYEQY
TRBV28,-,TRBJ1-1,-,ASSQPALMNTEAF
TRBV21-1,once,TRBJ1-5,-,ASSKGDRRNQPQH
TRBV19,-,TRBJ1-3,-,ASSISANSGNTIY
TRBV27,few,TRBJ1-1,-,ASSLRSGNTEAF
TRBV10-3,-,TRBJ2-5,TRBD2,AISEDLAGETQY
TRBV18,-,TRBJ1-1,-,ASSPTTEGTEAF
TRBV27,-,TRBJ1-3,-,ASSLYSGNTIY
TRBV5-5,-,TRBJ1-1,TRBD1,ASSLVAYRQGNTEAF
TRBV7-3,-,TRBJ2-1,TRBD2,ASSPIGLAGGNEQF
TRBV2,-,TRBJ2-2,-,ASNRRGANTGELF
TRBV5-1,-,TRBJ2-7,-,ASSSRNSYGTPSYEQY
TRBV25-1,-,TRBJ1-4,-,ASRSGGAGEKLF
TRBV19,-,TRBJ2-5,-,ASSPDRDPTH
TRBV28,-,TRBJ2-1,-,ASSLFGEQF
TRBV4-2,once,TRBJ1-4,-,ASSQYYATNEKLF
TRBV2,-,TRBJ2-4,-,ASSEFSGKGSKNIQY
TRBV28,-,TRBJ2-2,-,ASSSPQGRDHTGELF
TRBV5-4,-,TRBJ1-2,TRBD1,ASSPPGTGGYGYT
TRBV12-2,-,TRBJ2-5,-,ASREKEREYQETQY
TRBV7-3,-,TRBJ2-1,-,ASSSRDREEQF
TRBV7-3,once,TRBJ2-3,TRBD2,ASSLRLAGGTDTQY
TRBV7-3,-,TRBJ2-7,TRBD1,ASSLSPDRAYEQY
TRBV27,once,TRBJ1-5,-,ASRLYRAGNQPQH
TRBV7-3,-,TRBJ2-2,TRBD2,ASSLSTSGTGELF
TRBV7-6,-,TRBJ1-5,-,ASSLAWNQPQH
TRBV27,few,TRBJ2-3,TRBD2,ASSLYSTGKREPLYN
TRBV7-3,-,TRBJ2-3,-,ASSLTPDTQY
TRBV19,-,TRBJ1-3,-,ATEDRVLGNTIY
TRBV7-3,-,TRBJ2-7,-,ASSSSGGYEQY
TRBV4-1,-,TRBJ1-2,-,ASSQGGYPYGYT
TRBV10-3,-,TRBJ2-3,TRBD2,ASQLAGIADTQY
TRBV29-1,-,TRBJ1-1,TRBD1,SVLQGPPNTEAF
TRBV5-5,once,TRBJ1-5,-,ASSLSVQNSNQPQH
TRBV7-3,-,TRBJ2-7,TRBD1,ASSIRQGPYEQY
TRBV7-2,-,TRBJ2-3,-,ASSRPYTPSTDTQY
TRBV2,-,TRBJ2-1,TRBD1,ASRADTGEYNEQF
TRBV19,once,TRBJ2-7,-,ASSPYGTLSEEQY
TRBV5-1,-,TRBJ2-1,TRBD2,ASSPLLGLAGGRNEQF
TRBV18,-,TRBJ1-4,-,ASSPADRGGHEKLF
TRBV19,-,TRBJ2-5,TRBD1,ASSTNRGETQY
TRBV11-2,-,TRBJ1-1,TRBD1,ASSVGTGAEAF
TRBV6-5,-,TRBJ2-4,-,ASREGTGRMTQY
TRBV27,-,TRBJ2-2,-,ASRTNRAANTGELF
TRBV2,-,TRBJ2-3,TRBD2,ASRVGLAASTDTQY
TRBV5-1,-,TRBJ2-1,TRBD2,ASSRTSVEQF